This T cell receptor beta chain was profiled in a study of blood T cell repertoires in COVID-19. Study background: T cells, B-cell-depleted T cells, or PBMCs supplied cDNA or gDNA.

This clone was counted once. Authors' processing steps: Amplification of reference gene primers provided the estimated nucleated cell counts. Method: immunoSEQ multiplex PCR; TCRdb's copy keeps in-frame clones and lacks some. D and trimming were read from the DNA, whereas the V and J calls and clone size are those reported in that table. In the table there are roughly 120,000 clones, roughly 80% of which are singletons. Germline trimming cut 2 bases from V and 3 bases from J; bases unmatched to any gene: 10. Germline assignment: CDR1 SGDLS and CDR2 YYNGEE. The CDR3 sequence is 16 residues long. Sequences were obtained from peripheral blood. The rearrangement uses TRBV9 and TRBJ2-5, with 7 bases identical to TRBD2. This receptor was obtained from a man in his 70s with acute or convalescent COVID-19. This chain's CDR3 is CASSVHGGSGEETQYF. CDR3 DNA: TGTGCCAGCAGCGTTCATGGGGGGAGCGGGGAAGAGACCCAGTACTTC.